What follows is one T cell receptor beta chain and its context. Its target is unknown. The sample comes from a study of shared clonotypes between healthy human individuals. Background on the study: Each donor's CD8 memory used one plate, CD8 naive two, each CD4 subset three.

The assay used deep level. The authors' processing: Filtering differed since immunoSEQ provided only junctions, with no quality scores. Assay: immunoSEQ multiplex PCR; the TCRdb copy retains only in-frame clones and omits some. V and J calls and clone size follow that table, whereas D and trimming were derived from the DNA. The data show some 2 million clones, just under 95% seen once. Positive CCR7 selection of CD45RO-negative cells yielded the naive CD8 cells, and terminally differentiated effector memory CD45RA+ cells were excluded. V was trimmed by 0 bases and J by 1 base, leaving 12 bases between them. The CDR3 extends over 16 amino acids. Germline values: CDR1 SGHRS, CDR2 YFSETQ. The study, taken as a whole, reports: For naive CD4 cells, around 5.1% of clonotypes were shared across a few donors.

J is TRBJ2-3 and V is TRBV5-1; possible D gene TRBD1, 6 bases. This sequence originates from a man aged 18 to 29 in good health. Material for sequencing was naive CD8+ T cells sorted from blood. The CDR3: CASSLVTGPGTDTQYF. The CDR3 DNA is TGCGCCAGCAGCTTGGTGACAGGTCCGGGCACAGATACGCAGTATTTT.